These 27 T cell receptor beta chains came from one sample sequenced in a study of blood T cell repertoires in COVID-19 (dated by TCRdb to between 2020 and 2021). Library construction relied on the immunoSEQ multiplex PCR assay. Imported from immuneACCESS, the table was reduced by TCRdb to in-frame sequences with V and J called. These copies leave out some clones; in studies compared against another copy, an unresolved V gene accounts for under half, and the cause of the remainder is not known. The sample profile shows around 130,000 clones; roughly 84% of them were found once. Almost 9% of the sample is taken by the ten largest. The sequenced material came from peripheral blood. The receptors shown here come from a young man with COVID-19, enrolled during active disease.

V and J are TRBV28 and TRBJ1-1; 8 bases match TRBD1. CDR3 length equals 11 residues. CDR1 and CDR2 (germline): MDHEN, SYDVKM. V lost 5 bases, J lost 8 bases, and 1 base stayed unmatched. For the CDR3, the DNA is TGTGCCAGCAGTCGGGACAGGGAAGCTTTCTTT. Amino acids: CASSRDREAFF.

The chain carries TRBV10-1 and TRBJ2-4, with D uncertain. This CDR3 is 14 amino acids long. Trimming took 3 bases from V and 6 from J, leaving 12 bases between them. The germline CDR1 and CDR2 sequences are WNHNN and SYGVQD (reference sequence). DNA of the CDR3: TGCGCCAGCAGTGAAGCTGGGCCTGGAAACATTCAGTACTTC. It is translated as CASSEAGPGNIQYF.

J is TRBJ2-7 and V is TRBV21-1; the DNA was not used to check the table's D call, TRBD1. TRBV21-1 counts as a pseudogene. This CDR3 has 18 amino acids. CDR3 nucleotides: TGTGCCTACACATTCAGACGGACACCGCTCGCTGGTGGATACGAGCAGTACTTC. Protein sequence: CAYTFRRTPLAGGYEQYF.

V usage is TRBV6-2 or TRBV6-3 and J usage is TRBJ2-7, with 9 nucleotides matching TRBD1. The CDR3 runs to 16 residues. Germline lookup yields CDR1 MNHEY and CDR2 SVGEGT. Trimming cost V 5 bases and J 5 bases; bases outside gene matches: 13. For the CDR3, the DNA is TGTGCCAGCAGTCGGACAGGGGCCCGGGGGAGTAACGAGCAGTACTTC. Translating gives CASSRTGARGSNEQYF.

The chain links TRBV6-4 to TRBJ2-5, with TRBD1 matching over 7 bases. Germline lookup yields CDR1 MRHNA and CDR2 SNTAGT. This CDR3 spans 15 amino acids. The V gene end was trimmed by 8 bases and the J gene end by 2 bases; junction bases not matched to a gene: 11. CDR3 DNA sequence: TGTGCCAGCTCCCCGACAGGGAATACTCAAGAGACCCAGTACTTC. Translation: CASSPTGNTQETQYF.

The chain recombines TRBV19 with TRBJ1-2; D unclear. V was shortened by 4 bases and J by 2 bases, with 11 bases between the two germline ends. Germline assignment: CDR1 LNHDA and CDR2 SQIVND (reference sequence). This CDR3 is 14 amino acids long. CDR3 region: CASSTSRLNYGYTF. The CDR3 DNA is TGTGCCAGTAGTACTTCACGACTGAACTATGGCTACACCTTC.

This chain joins TRBV6-5 and TRBJ2-7; 8 bases map to TRBD1. The V segment lost 6 bases and the J segment 6 bases; nucleotides outside the gene matches: 10. The CDR3 consists of 14 residues. Per germline, CDR1 MNHEY and CDR2 SVGAGI. The CDR3 coding sequence is TGTGCCAGCAGCAGAGACAGGGGCCTCGGCGAGCAGTACTTC. Encoded protein: CASSRDRGLGEQYF.

This sequence joins TRBV7-9 and TRBJ1-2, with D maybe TRBD1 (6 bases). Trimming cost V 5 bases and J 6 bases, with 19 bases left between them. Germline CDR1 and CDR2: SEHNR and FQNEAQ (reference sequence). The length of the CDR3 is 15 residues. The CDR3 region is CASSPTGISWHGYTF. For the CDR3, the DNA is TGTGCCAGCAGCCCAACAGGGATCTCTTGGCATGGCTACACCTTC.

This rearrangement joins TRBV5-6 to TRBJ2-7; 9 bases fit TRBD1. The CDR3 runs to 15 residues. Germline V lookup: CDR1 SGHDT, CDR2 YYEEEE. Trimming cost V 4 bases and J 1 base; bases outside gene matches: 6. DNA for the CDR3: TGTGCCAGCAGCCAGGGACAGGGAATGTCCTACGAGCAGTACTTC. Translated: CASSQGQGMSYEQYF.

The V and J genes are TRBV16 and TRBJ2-1, with TRBD1 identical over 11 bases. V lost 5 bases and J lost 4; bases outside the gene matches: 4. CDR3 size: 15 residues. Germline loops: CDR1 KGHSY, CDR2 FQNENV. The CDR3 region is CASSSGQGAYNEQFF. The CDR3, as DNA: TGTGCCAGCAGCTCTGGACAGGGGGCTTACAATGAGCAGTTCTTC.

The J gene is TRBJ1-1, the V gene TRBV25-1; D ambiguous. Between the trimmed V and J ends, which lost 6 bases and 0 bases, there was a span of 11 bases. Germline V gene lookup returns CDR1 MGHDK and CDR2 SYGVNS. The CDR3 loop spans 14 amino acids. CDR3 sequence: CASRAATMNTEAFF. CDR3 in DNA: TGTGCCAGCAGGGCGGCCACCATGAACACTGAAGCTTTCTTT. The full variable domain, with the rest looked up from reference TRBV25-1 and TRBJ1-1, is EADIYQTPRYLVIGTGKKITLECSQTMGHDKMYWYQQDPGMELHLIHYSYGVNSTEKGDLSSESTVSRIRTEHFPLTLESARPSHTSQYLCASRAATMNTEAFFGQGTRLTVV.

V is TRBV9 and J is TRBJ2-7, with 8 bases aligning to TRBD2. J gave up 3 bases and V 3 bases, and 8 bases lay outside the gene matches. The CDR3 runs 15 residues. CDR1 is SGDLS, CDR2 YYNGEE, per germline. The CDR3 is CASSAGTSQVYEQYF. The CDR3 DNA reads as TGTGCCAGCAGCGCCGGGACTAGTCAGGTCTACGAGCAGTACTTC. Supplemented by reference TRBV9 and TRBJ2-7, the full variable domain reads DSGVTQTPKHLITATGQRVTLRCSPRSGDLSVYWYQQSLDQGLQFLIQYYNGEERAKGNILERFSAQQFPDLHSELNLSSLELGDSALYFCASSAGTSQVYEQYFGPGTRLTVT.

The V and J genes are TRBV19 and TRBJ1-5; 9 bases line up with TRBD1. The CDR3 is made up of 17 amino acids. V shed 7 bases, J shed 2 bases, and the junction held 12 bases outside the gene matches. Germline CDR1 reads LNHDA; CDR2 reads SQIVND (reference sequence). The CDR3 here is CASTPGTGSGGNQPQHF. In DNA, the CDR3 is TGTGCCAGTACCCCAGGGACAGGGAGTGGGGGCAATCAGCCCCAGCATTTT.

The chain employs TRBV18 and TRBJ2-3; no reliable D call. Germline V gene sequence: CDR1 KGHSH, CDR2 LQKENI. Trimming removed 6 bases at V and 6 bases at J, with 7 bases between. The CDR3 sequence is 11 residues long. CDR3 in amino acids: CASSRQDTQYF. The CDR3 nucleotides are TGTGCCAGCTCCCGCCAGGATACGCAGTATTTT.

This chain connects TRBV5-1 to TRBJ1-2; tentatively, D is TRBD1 (6 bases). The CDR3 extends over 15 amino acids. Germline V gene sequence: CDR1 SGHRS, CDR2 YFSETQ. V was shortened by 4 bases and J by 7 bases, with 20 bases between the two germline ends. In DNA, the CDR3 is TGCGCCAGCAGCCCCCGAACCACAGGGCTCGGTGGCTACACCTTC. It codes for CASSPRTTGLGGYTF.

This chain links TRBV15 with TRBJ1-6; D possibly corresponds to TRBD1 (5 bases). Germline V gives CDR1 LNHNV, CDR2 YYDKDF (reference sequence). The CDR3 length is 13 residues. V lost 9 bases and J lost 7, with 13 bases in between. The CDR3 DNA reads TGTGCCACTAAGCGGGGCGAAAATTCACCCCTCCACTTT. This codes for CATKRGENSPLHF.

The V gene is TRBV4-1, the J gene TRBJ1-1; D unresolved. The CDR3 sequence is 15 residues long. Germline assignment: CDR1 MGHRA and CDR2 YSYEKL. The ends were cut back, 4 bases at V and 1 base at J, with 13 bases in the middle. The CDR3 protein is CASSPKAAANTEAFF. In DNA, the CDR3 is TGCGCCAGCAGCCCGAAAGCGGCGGCGAACACTGAAGCTTTCTTT.

The V and J genes are TRBV7-2 and TRBJ2-5; 8 bases line up with TRBD2. CDR1 SGHTA and CDR2 FQGNSA come from the germline V gene. V trimming: 5 bases; J trimming: 5 bases; junction bases outside the gene matches: 10. This CDR3 has 15 amino acids. The CDR3 loop reads CASSPSSGSGETQYF. The CDR3 bases are TGTGCCAGCAGCCCATCCAGCGGGAGTGGCGAGACCCAGTACTTC.

The CDR3 DNA reads TGTGCCAGCAGCTTAGAGTACAATTACTATGGCTACACCTTC. Translation: CASSLEYNYYGYTF. This chain uses TRBV7-8 with TRBJ1-2, with unresolved D. Looked up from germline, CDR1 is SGHVS and CDR2 is FQNEAQ. The CDR3 totals 14 residues. V was pared by 1 base and J by 3 bases, with 9 bases between. The full variable domain, with the rest looked up from reference TRBV7-8 and TRBJ1-2, is GAGVSQSPRYKVAKRGQDVALRCDPISGHVSLFWYQQALGQGPEFLTYFQNEAQLDKSGLPSDRFFAERPEGSVSTLKIQRTQQEDSAVYLCASSLEYNYYGYTFGSGTRLTVV.

The sample holds a few counts of this clone. The J gene is TRBJ2-7, the V gene TRBV19; 10 positions match TRBD2. Looked up from germline, CDR1 is LNHDA and CDR2 is SQIVND (reference sequence). This CDR3 is built from 15 residues. V dropped 6 bases and J dropped 0; count of bases not matched to a gene: 5. CDR3 coding DNA: TGTGCCAGTAGAGAGCGGGAGGGGAGCTCCTACGAGCAGTACTTC. It codes for CASREREGSSYEQYF. Supplemented by reference TRBV19 and TRBJ2-7, the full variable domain reads DGGITQSPKYLFRKEGQNVTLSCEQNLNHDAMYWYRQDPGQGLRLIYYSQIVNDFQKGDIAEGYSVSREKKESFPLTVTSAQKNPTAFYLCASREREGSSYEQYFGPGTRLTVT.

The chain recombines TRBV25-1 with TRBJ2-3; a weak D match, TRBD1 (6 bases). This CDR3 region has 13 residues. From germline, CDR1 is MGHDK and CDR2 SYGVNS. The V end was cut by 7 bases, the J end by 5 bases, with 13 bases between. CDR3 sequence (DNA): TGTGCCAGCACCAACACAGGGCTAGATACGCAGTATTTT. It encodes CASTNTGLDTQYF.

The V call is TRBV21-1, the J call TRBJ1-5; whether TRBD1, the table's D call, matches the DNA was not checked. TRBV21-1 has pseudogene status. This CDR3 is built from 22 residues. The CDR3 DNA is TGTGCCAGCAGCACCCAAAGGAACAGGACAGGGGATAAGGTCTATAGCAATCAGCCCCAGCATTTT. This sequence encodes CASSTQRNRTGDKVYSNQPQHF.

The chain uses TRBV5-6 and TRBJ1-2; D gene ambiguous. Germline loops: CDR1 SGHDT, CDR2 YYEEEE. The CDR3 covers 14 residues. V was shortened by 4 bases and J by 6 bases, with 16 bases between the two germline ends. The CDR3 here is CASSDYGEVNGYTF. Written as DNA, the CDR3 is TGTGCCAGCAGCGATTACGGGGAGGTGAATGGCTACACCTTC.

This sequence joins TRBV19 and TRBJ2-7; D is possibly TRBD2 (6 bases). V lost 3 bases to trimming and J lost 0 bases, with 9 bases between them. Germline V gives CDR1 LNHDA, CDR2 SQIVND (reference sequence). The CDR3 spans 14 residues. The CDR3 region has the DNA TGTGCCAGTAGTATGGAGGGAATCTCCTACGAGCAGTACTTC. This encodes CASSMEGISYEQYF.

This clone has just one count. V and J are TRBV5-5 and TRBJ2-3; weak D call: TRBD2 (5 bases). Germline V CDR1 and CDR2: SGHKS, YYEKEE (reference sequence). The CDR3 spans 15 residues. Trimming removed 4 bases at V and 3 bases at J, with 15 bases between. CDR3 region: CASSPEVGVTDTQYF. The CDR3, as DNA: TGTGCCAGCAGCCCGGAGGTGGGAGTGACAGATACGCAGTATTTT.

V is TRBV5-6 and J is TRBJ2-5; 12 bases match TRBD2. This CDR3 region has 17 residues. After removal of 4 bases from V and 7 bases from J, the junction contained 14 bases not matched to a gene. Germline V gene lookup returns CDR1 SGHDT and CDR2 YYEEEE. CDR3 sequence: CASSTARLAGEVRTQYF. CDR3 nucleotides: TGTGCCAGCAGCACCGCTAGACTAGCGGGAGAGGTTCGGACCCAGTACTTC.

The chain is built from TRBV30 and TRBJ2-5; 14 bases are shared with TRBD2. CDR3 length equals 18 residues. The germline gives CDR1 GTSNPN, CDR2 SVGIG (reference sequence). Germline trimming cut 3 bases from V and 5 bases from J; bases unmatched to any gene: 14. CDR3 loop: CAWSRGGLAGEGRETQYF. The CDR3 nucleotides are TGTGCCTGGAGCCGCGGGGGACTAGCGGGAGAGGGTCGGGAGACCCAGTACTTC.